The 19 T cell receptor beta chains below come from one sample, sequenced in a study of blood T cell repertoires in COVID-19 (TCRdb year 2020). The library was made by the immunoSEQ multiplex PCR assay. The immuneACCESS repertoire file appears here via TCRdb, limited to in-frame rearrangements. These files lack a portion of the clones; in checked studies, under half of the deficit traces to unresolved V genes, and the cause of the others is not known. This sample holds about 350,000 clones; roughly 90% were observed only once. The biggest ten clones account for 3% to 4.5% of the sample. Sequencing was carried out using peripheral blood. The receptors shown here come from an older woman with COVID-19, enrolled during active disease.

The chain combines TRBV6-2 or TRBV6-3 with TRBJ1-5, with unresolved D. The germline V and J ends were trimmed by 2 bases and 1 base, with 6 bases remaining between them. The CDR3 is made up of 14 amino acids. Germline V gene sequence: CDR1 MNHEY, CDR2 SVGEGT. The CDR3 DNA reads as TGTGCCAGCAGTTACGTACAGAGCAATCAGCCCCAGCATTTT. It translates to CASSYVQSNQPQHF.

The chain has TRBV27 and TRBJ2-7; tentative D call: TRBD1 (6 bases). V was clipped by 3 bases and J by 3 bases, with 9 bases between them. CDR1 is MNHEY, CDR2 SMNVEV, per germline (reference sequence). The CDR3 length is 13 residues. The CDR3 region has the DNA TGTGCCAGCAGTTTGGGGGCGCGCTACGAGCAGTACTTC. Its translation is CASSLGARYEQYF.

V usage is TRBV30 and J usage is TRBJ1-4; 8 nucleotides align to TRBD1. The CDR3 spans 15 residues. Germline loops: CDR1 GTSNPN, CDR2 SVGIG (reference sequence). With 2 bases clipped from V and 2 bases from J, the junction kept 4 bases outside the gene matches. The CDR3 sequence is CAWSPRTGTNEKLFF. The CDR3 bases are TGTGCCTGGAGTCCCCGGACAGGGACTAATGAAAAACTGTTTTTT. Complete variable domain (other parts from reference TRBV30 and TRBJ1-4): SQTIHQWPATLVQPVGSPLSLECTVEGTSNPNLYWYRQAAGRGLQLLFYSVGIGQISSEVPQNLSASRPQDRQFILSSKKLLLSDSGFYLCAWSPRTGTNEKLFFGSGTQLSVL.

The rearrangement joins TRBV30 to TRBJ1-2; weak D call: TRBD1 (6 bases). The V end lost 4 bases, the J end lost 1 base, and 16 bases lay between the germline ends. This CDR3 has 15 residues. Germline CDR1 reads GTSNPN; CDR2 reads SVGIG (reference sequence). This CDR3 is CAWTYPQGINYGYTF. The CDR3, as DNA: TGTGCCTGGACTTATCCACAGGGTATTAACTATGGCTACACCTTC.

The chain employs TRBV5-1 and TRBJ2-3, with 7 bases fitting TRBD2. The CDR3 has 15 residues. V dropped 3 bases and J dropped 0; count of bases not matched to a gene: 4. The V gene's germline CDR1 is SGHRS and CDR2 YFSETQ. CDR3 DNA: TGCGCCAGCAGCTGGGGAGGGGTTAGCACAGATACGCAGTATTTT. Its translation is CASSWGGVSTDTQYF.

The CDR3 DNA follows: TGCGCCAGCAGCCAAGATCGGGCAGGGAGGAGAAACACCATATATTTT. It specifies CASSQDRAGRRNTIYF. This rearrangement joins TRBV4-1 to TRBJ1-3, with D possibly being TRBD1 (5 bases). Per germline, CDR1 MGHRA and CDR2 YSYEKL. The CDR3 covers 16 residues. Trimming took off 0 bases at V and 5 bases at J, with 14 bases between the two ends.

The chain combines TRBV7-7 with TRBJ2-5, with D unclear. There are 13 residues in the CDR3. Between the trimmed V and J ends, which lost 1 base and 5 bases, there was a span of 8 bases. Germline loops: CDR1 SSHAT, CDR2 FNYEAQ (reference sequence). The CDR3 loop is CASSLDRRETQYF. CDR3 nucleotide sequence: TGTGCCAGCAGCTTAGACCGGCGGGAGACCCAGTACTTC.

This clone came up a few times. The chain is built from TRBV7-3 and TRBJ2-5; D possibly corresponds to TRBD2 (5 bases). The length of the CDR3 is 17 residues. Trimming removed 1 base at V and 2 bases at J, with 17 bases between. Germline V CDR1 and CDR2: SGHTA, FQGTGA. The CDR3 nucleotides are TGTGCCAGCAGCTTAAGAGCCGGACTCGATCCACAAGAGACCCAGTACTTC. Protein: CASSLRAGLDPQETQYF. The whole variable domain, filled in from reference TRBV7-3 and TRBJ2-5, reads GAGVSQTPSNKVTEKGKYVELRCDPISGHTALYWYRQSLGQGPEFLIYFQGTGAADDSGLPNDRFFAVRPEGSVSTLKIQRTERGDSAVYLCASSLRAGLDPQETQYFGPGTRLLVL.

The chain uses TRBV6-6 and TRBJ2-5; 7 bases map to TRBD1. The length of the CDR3 is 16 residues. Germline V gene lookup returns CDR1 MNHNY and CDR2 SVGAGI (reference sequence). Losses at the gene ends were 6 bases for V and 4 bases for J; bases not matched to a gene: 14. CDR3 in DNA: TGTGCCAGCAGGCGAAAACAGGGGTTTCTGGGAGAGACCCAGTACTTC. Protein: CASRRKQGFLGETQYF.

This chain joins TRBV5-8 and TRBJ1-3; D uncertain. There are 14 residues in the CDR3. V was pared by 0 bases and J by 2 bases, with 6 bases between. Germline assignment: CDR1 SGHTS and CDR2 YDEGEE. CDR3: CASSLVRPGNTIYF. CDR3 nucleotides: TGTGCCAGCAGCTTGGTTCGTCCTGGAAACACCATATATTTT.

V and J are TRBV5-5 and TRBJ2-6; D is ambiguous. The germline V and J ends were trimmed by 0 bases and 0 bases, with 13 bases remaining between them. The CDR3 has 18 amino acids. Per the germline V gene, CDR1 is SGHKS and CDR2 is YYEKEE (reference sequence). The CDR3 loop reads CASSLVTEIPSGANVLTF. CDR3 sequence (DNA): TGTGCCAGCAGCTTGGTCACAGAAATCCCCTCTGGGGCCAACGTCCTGACTTTC.

V is TRBV19 and J is TRBJ1-5, with TRBD1 matching 7 bases. Germline V lookup: CDR1 LNHDA, CDR2 SQIVND (reference sequence). CDR3 length: 16 amino acids. J was trimmed by 1 base and V by 1 base; bases with no gene match: 4. The CDR3 DNA follows: TGTGCCAGTAGTATAGCCAGCAGGGGGAGCAATCAGCCCCAGCATTTT. Its protein is CASSIASRGSNQPQHF.

DNA for the CDR3: TGCGCCAGCAGCCTCGGGTCCAGGGGCCCCTATGGCTACACCTTC. This translates into CASSLGSRGPYGYTF. The chain couples TRBV5-1 to TRBJ1-2, with D possibly being TRBD1 (6 bases). Between the trimmed V and J ends, which lost 4 bases and 4 bases, there was a span of 17 bases. The CDR3 consists of 15 residues. Germline CDR1 SGHRS, CDR2 YFSETQ.

J is TRBJ1-1 and V is TRBV19; the match to TRBD1 covers 9 bases. V lost 3 bases to trimming and J lost 4 bases; unmatched junction nucleotides: 3. The germline V gene has CDR1 LNHDA and CDR2 SQIVND (reference sequence). The length of the CDR3 is 14 residues. The CDR3 coding sequence is TGTGCCAGTAGTATGGGACAGGGTGGCACTGAAGCTTTCTTT. Residues: CASSMGQGGTEAFF. Full variable domain (rest looked up from reference TRBV19 and TRBJ1-1): DGGITQSPKYLFRKEGQNVTLSCEQNLNHDAMYWYRQDPGQGLRLIYYSQIVNDFQKGDIAEGYSVSREKKESFPLTVTSAQKNPTAFYLCASSMGQGGTEAFFGQGTRLTVV.

This clone was detected once. The genes are TRBV6-6 and TRBJ2-5, with a possible D match to TRBD1 (5 bases). Germline-derived CDR1 and CDR2 are MNHNY and SVGAGI (reference sequence). Trimming cost V 2 bases and J 1 base, with 8 bases left between them. CDR3 size: 14 residues. DNA for the CDR3: TGTGCCAGCAGTTACGTGGGGCCCCAAGAGACCCAGTACTTC. Translated, it gives CASSYVGPQETQYF.

For the CDR3, the DNA is TGTGCCAGCAGAAGCACAGGGGGGATACCAACTGAAGCTTTCTTT. Protein sequence: CASRSTGGIPTEAFF. The genes are TRBV3-1 (or the pseudogene TRBV3-2) and TRBJ1-1; 8 bases agree with TRBD1. Germline V lookup: CDR1 LGHDT, CDR2 YNNKEL (reference sequence). The CDR3 extends over 15 amino acids. V lost 6 bases to trimming and J lost 5 bases; unmatched junction nucleotides: 11.

For this clone: The DNA is omitted, as the CDR3 cannot be located on it reliably, and the CDR3 follows TCRdb's listing. Here the CDR3 reads CASSSSTGGNEKLFF. The J gene is TRBJ1-4, the V gene TRBV6-9; the table assigns TRBD1, which was not confirmed against the DNA. The CDR3 spans 15 amino acids, including both terminal residues. The germline V gene has CDR1 MNHGY and CDR2 SVAAGI.

The gene calls are TRBV18 and TRBJ2-3; 7 bases map to TRBD2. V lost 3 bases and J lost 2; bases outside the gene matches: 5. Germline values: CDR1 KGHSH, CDR2 LQKENI. The CDR3 is 15 amino acids. For the CDR3, the DNA is TGTGCCAGCTCACCGACTAGCCTCAACACAGATACGCAGTATTTT. This codes for CASSPTSLNTDTQYF.

The rearrangement uses TRBV24-1 and TRBJ2-5, with TRBD1 as a possible D gene (7 bases). The V gene's germline CDR1 is KGHDR and CDR2 SFDVKD. V dropped 4 bases and J dropped 1 base, with 12 bases sitting between them. The CDR3 sequence is 15 residues long. In DNA form, the CDR3 reads TGTGCCACCAGTGACCTCAGGGGGGCCCAAGAGACCCAGTACTTC. Residues: CATSDLRGAQETQYF.